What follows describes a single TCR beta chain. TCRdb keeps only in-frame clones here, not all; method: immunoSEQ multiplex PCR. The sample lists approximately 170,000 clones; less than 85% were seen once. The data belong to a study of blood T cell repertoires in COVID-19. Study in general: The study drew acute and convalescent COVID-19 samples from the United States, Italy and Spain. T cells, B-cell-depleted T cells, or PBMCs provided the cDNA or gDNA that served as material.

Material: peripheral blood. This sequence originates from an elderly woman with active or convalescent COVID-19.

The CDR3 is CASSLVVGRSTGELFF. DNA of the CDR3: TGTGCCAGCAGCTTAGTGGTAGGGAGGAGCACCGGGGAGCTGTTTTTT. The chain employs TRBV7-9 and TRBJ2-2, with D tentatively TRBD2 (6 bases). V was shortened by 1 base and J by 4 bases, with 13 bases between the two germline ends. CDR1 is SEHNR and CDR2 is FQNEAQ in the germline V gene (reference sequence). The CDR3 is 16 residues long.